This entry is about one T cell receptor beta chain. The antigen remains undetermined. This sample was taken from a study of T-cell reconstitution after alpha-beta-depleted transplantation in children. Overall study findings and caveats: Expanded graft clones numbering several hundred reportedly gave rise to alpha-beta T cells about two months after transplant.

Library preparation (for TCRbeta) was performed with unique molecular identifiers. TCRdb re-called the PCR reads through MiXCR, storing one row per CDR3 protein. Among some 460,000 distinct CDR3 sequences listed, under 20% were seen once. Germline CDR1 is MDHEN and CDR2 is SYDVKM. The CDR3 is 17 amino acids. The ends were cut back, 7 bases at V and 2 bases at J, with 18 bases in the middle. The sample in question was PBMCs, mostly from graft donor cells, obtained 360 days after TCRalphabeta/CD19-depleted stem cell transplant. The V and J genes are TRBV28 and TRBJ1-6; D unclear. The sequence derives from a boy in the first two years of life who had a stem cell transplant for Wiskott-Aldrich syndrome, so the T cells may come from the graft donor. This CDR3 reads CASTVPAGEAYNSPLHF. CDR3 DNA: TGTGCCAGCACCGTACCTGCGGGAGAGGCCTATAATTCACCCCTCCACTTT.